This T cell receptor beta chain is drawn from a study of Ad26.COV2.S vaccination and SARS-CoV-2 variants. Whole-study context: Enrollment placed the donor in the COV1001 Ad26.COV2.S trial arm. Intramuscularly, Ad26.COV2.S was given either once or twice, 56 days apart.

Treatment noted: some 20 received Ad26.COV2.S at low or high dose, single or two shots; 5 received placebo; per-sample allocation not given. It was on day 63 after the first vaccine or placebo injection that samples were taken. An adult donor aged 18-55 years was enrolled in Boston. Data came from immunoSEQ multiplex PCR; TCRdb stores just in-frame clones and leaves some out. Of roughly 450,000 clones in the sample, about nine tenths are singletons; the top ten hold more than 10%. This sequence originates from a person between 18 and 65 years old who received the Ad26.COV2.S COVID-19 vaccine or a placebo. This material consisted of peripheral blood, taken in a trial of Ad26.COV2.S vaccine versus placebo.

The CDR3: CASSGQVTGDYGYTF. In DNA form, the CDR3 reads TGTGCCAGCAGCGGACAGGTAACCGGGGATTATGGCTACACCTTC. The chain uses TRBV9 and TRBJ1-2; tentative D call: TRBD1 (6 bases). The germline V and J ends were trimmed by 3 bases and 5 bases, with 17 bases remaining between them. Germline values: CDR1 SGDLS, CDR2 YYNGEE. The CDR3 consists of 15 residues.